Listed below are T cell receptor beta chains from one sample, sequenced in a study of blood T cell repertoires in COVID-19. Method: immunoSEQ multiplex PCR; TCRdb's copy keeps in-frame clones and lacks some. The sample carries around 700,000 clones, 90% recorded once. The sequenced sample was peripheral blood. Source of these receptors: a woman in her late teens or twenties with acute or convalescent COVID-19. Both conserved end residues are trimmed from each CDR3.

J,V,CDR3
TRBJ2-4,TRBV23-1,ASSRGTGFAAKNIQY
TRBJ1-1,TRBV18,ASSRQGGNTEAF
TRBJ1-3,TRBV7-8,ASSPSSYSGNTIY
TRBJ2-2,TRBV5-1,ASSLDGGGYTGELF
TRBJ1-5,TRBV19,ASSTGPGIGNQPQH
TRBJ2-2,TRBV24-1,ATRGQGAGGELF
TRBJ1-5,TRBV10-3,AISRQGDQPQH
TRBJ1-1,TRBV13,ASRKGDTEAF
TRBJ1-4,TRBV24-1,ATSSGQGWNEKLF
TRBJ1-1,TRBV28,ASSSLDLGGMNTEAF
TRBJ2-3,TRBV3-1/TRBV3-2,ASSHGTGGLITDTQY
TRBJ1-3,TRBV7-2,ASSLPPGGFGNTIY
TRBJ2-1,TRBV9,ASSVNSGGASEQF
TRBJ2-7,TRBV6-5,ASSYAGVGLEQY
TRBJ2-7,TRBV6-2/TRBV6-3,ASSYGGTGVDEQY
TRBJ1-2,TRBV13,ASQTRAANYGYT
TRBJ1-2,TRBV19,ASMRGGRDYGYT
TRBJ2-5,TRBV7-4,ASSPGQGARSKKTQY
TRBJ1-2,TRBV6-5,ASSPRRLEGYT
TRBJ1-4,TRBV7-9,ATRPIEEKLF
TRBJ1-2,TRBV2,ASSERTGVYGYT
TRBJ1-2,TRBV15,ATGGDRGLGYT
TRBJ2-7,TRBV7-2,ASTYRVKYEQY
TRBJ2-3,TRBV4-1,ASSHRAGERDTQY
TRBJ2-7,TRBV7-3,ASSSIRRRGFPTGGPYEQY
TRBJ1-1,TRBV3-1/TRBV3-2,ASSQFRQGITEAF
TRBJ1-1,TRBV18,ASSPGQGSTEAF
TRBJ2-3,TRBV6-6,ASSRAPDSGGAADTQY
TRBJ1-2,TRBV11-2,ASSLDVEDSLYGYT
TRBJ2-2,TRBV30,AWSFLRGELF
TRBJ2-6,TRBV4-2,ASSQDQPGGLKSSGANVLT
TRBJ2-7,TRBV7-8,ASSKIRQGAFSYEQY
TRBJ2-7,TRBV4-1,ASSQAQGTHEQY
TRBJ1-2,TRBV11-1,ASSLSGGNYGYT
TRBJ1-1,TRBV19,ASSMARGWMNTEAF
TRBJ1-6,TRBV10-3,AISNRDSLHNSPLH
TRBJ1-3,TRBV9,ASSVDRVGGNTIY
TRBJ2-1,TRBV5-1,ASSPDGTGLLEQF